This entry features one T cell receptor beta chain sequence. Its cognate antigen is unknown. The data belong to a study of CD4 T cells in relation to SARS-CoV-2 and coronaviruses. Germline V lookup: CDR1 SGHKS, CDR2 YYEKEE (reference sequence). V shed 3 bases and J 9 bases; nucleotides not matched to a gene: 7. This CDR3 is built from 15 residues. Only in-frame clones appear in the TCRdb table, and some are missing; sequencing was by immunoSEQ multiplex PCR. The sample carries more than 35,000 clones, over 70% recorded once. The sequenced sample was memory CD4+ T cells from PBMCs, cultured in vitro. The source is an adult with COVID-19. The chain recombines TRBV5-5 with TRBJ2-1, with 12 bases aligning to TRBD2. CDR3 in amino acids: CASSSSGRVWAEQFF. The CDR3 DNA reads as TGTGCCAGCAGCTCTAGCGGGAGGGTCTGGGCTGAGCAGTTCTTC.